This TCR beta chain was captured in a study of OX40 agonist ivuxolimab in advanced cancers. Study-level background: The eligibility criteria allowed prior anti-PD-1, anti-PD-L1 or anti-CTLA-4 therapy, and approximately 40% had some.

Sequenced by immunoSEQ multiplex PCR; TCRdb stores in-frame clones only, minus some. Of around 80,000 clones in the sample, more than 75% were seen once. Patients with a history of autoimmune disease or on systemic immunosuppression were excluded. Germline V CDR1 and CDR2: SGDLS, YYNGEE. The CDR3 spans 16 residues. V shed 4 bases and J shed 0 bases, with 11 bases lying between them. This chain uses TRBV9 with TRBJ1-6; possibly TRBD1 for D (6 bases). Sequences were derived from CD4+ or CD8+ T cells sorted from blood, sampled in a trial of the OX40 agonist ivuxolimab. This receptor was identified in an adult with an advanced solid tumor such as melanoma, head and neck, liver or kidney cancer. CDR3 sequence reads: CASSLGQLSYNSPLHF. The CDR3 DNA reads TGTGCCAGCAGCCTAGGACAGCTCTCCTATAATTCACCCCTCCACTTT.